This section outlines one T cell receptor (beta chain) sequence together with its context. There is no known antigen for this receptor. No per-base quality is available; no much larger clone lies one base away. The data stem from a study of T cell responses to AZD1222 COVID-19 vaccine listed by TCRdb under 2021. About the full investigation: AZD1222 recipients given second doses at about 4 weeks or at about 12 weeks were pooled, since spike-specific TCR depth and breadth were not found to differ between the two schedules. TCR sequencing was performed for over 230 trial participants, of whom 207 were given two doses of AZD1222 and 26 were given two doses of MenACWY control vaccine. Trial participants were enrolled by age into 18-55, 56-69 and 70-plus year subgroups, with about 150, 28 and 57 TCR-sequenced participants respectively. On the study overall, not on this receptor specifically: The 56-69-year group was small, and its depth increase did not reach significance, likely because of low power. No day 14 peak-response samples were available, so repertoires were characterized only after the peak T cell response. Epitopes outside the regions mutated in the B.1.351 and B.1.1.7 variants were reportedly recognized by nearly half of the unique spike-specific TCRs. Participants were mostly white British, with more females than males. The authors suggested clonal diversity may have been underestimated. Conclusions about previously exposed vaccinees are limited, since just 5 to 7 AZD1222 recipients were seropositive for SARS-CoV-2 at baseline. CD4 TCRs associated with the vaccine covered the entire spike protein, and the dominant responses were in regions 160-218 and 743-854. Spike-specific TCR breadth and depth rose significantly after two AZD1222 doses compared with day 0 and with MenACWY recipients.

V ends up 0 bases short and J 4 bases short, with an unmatched junction base count of 1. The germline V gene encodes CDR1 LGHNA and CDR2 YSLEER. The CDR3 contains 15 residues, cysteine and phenylalanine counted. Left in the record is the CDR3 DNA by itself, 45 bases read in frame from the first base. The time point label on this specimen signifies: baseline before first vaccination. Vaccinee samples were obtained from the UK trials COV001 and COV002, which included a single-blind randomized controlled phase 2/3 trial of AZD1222 (ChAdOx1 nCoV-19) in healthy adults. Trial participant PBMC samples were collected at day 0 and day 28 after the second dose for TCRbeta chain sequencing. The CDR3 regions of human TCRbeta chains were analyzed by immunosequencing. For the original study's pipeline: Repertoire TCRs were matched against a reference library of SARS-CoV-2-specific TCRs generated with the MIRA antigen-specificity platform. Breadth meant the fraction of unique TCRs that were SARS-CoV-2-associated, whereas depth meant the fraction of total T cells that were SARS-CoV-2-associated. Using the MIRA data, every spike-specific TCR was mapped to the spike region that the TCR reacted to and assigned to either a CD4 or a CD8 class. Log10-transformed breadth and depth values were compared by one-way ANOVA with Sidak's multiple comparisons tests. TCRdb stores this immuneACCESS table with in-frame sequences only. Part of the clones is absent; in the studies checked, under half of the shortfall reflects unresolved V genes, and no reason is known for the rest. The V and J calls and clone size are taken from that table; D and trimming were inferred from the DNA. For this sample the table gives around 150,000 clones, of which about 87% were detected only once. The biggest ten clones account for 1.5% to 2% of the sample.

The sequence derives from an adult in good health. Specimen: peripheral blood, collected on day 0 of AZD1222 vaccination. The rearranged chain carries TRBV4-3 and TRBJ1-3, and TRBD1 aligns with 9 junction nucleotides. The DNA sequence is given as TGCGCCAGCAGCCAAGAAGGGACAGGGGGAAACACCATATATTTT. Its amino acids are CASSQEGTGGNTIYF.